Shown below are 16 T cell receptor beta chains from a single sample sequenced in a study of cytomegalovirus exposure and HLA in healthy donors. Researchers ran the PCR with 60 Vbeta and 13 Jbeta primers. Profiled with immunoSEQ multiplex PCR; TCRdb holds only in-frame clones, not every one. The repertoire holds under 200,000 clones, with around 80% as singletons. Sequencing used PBMCs. These receptors were collected from a man in his forties in good health and CMV-seronegative.

V and J are TRBV2 and TRBJ1-6; no definite D call. Germline CDR1 and CDR2: SNHLY and FYNNEI. This CDR3 region has 16 residues. The V end lost 3 bases, the J end lost 4 bases, and 13 bases lay between the germline ends. In DNA form, the CDR3 reads TGTGCCAGCAGTGAGAGGATAGTGGGTTATAATTCACCCCTCCACTTT. Translated, it gives CASSERIVGYNSPLHF.

This clone was recorded a few times. This sequence joins TRBV6-5 and TRBJ2-2, with 7 bases fitting TRBD1. The length of the CDR3 is 15 residues. Germline assignment: CDR1 MNHEY and CDR2 SVGAGI. V gave up 6 bases and J gave up 5 bases; unmatched junction bases: 9. The CDR3 reads CASRGTDIYTGELFF. The CDR3 DNA is TGTGCCAGCAGGGGGACAGATATCTATACCGGGGAGCTGTTTTTT.

The rearrangement joins TRBV10-3 to TRBJ1-1; 7 nucleotides align to TRBD1. The CDR3 extends over 13 amino acids. Germline trimming cut 4 bases from V and 5 bases from J; bases unmatched to any gene: 4. The germline gives CDR1 ENHRY, CDR2 SYGVKD. The CDR3 here is CAISGGGGTEAFF. CDR3 DNA sequence: TGTGCCATCAGTGGAGGGGGCGGGACTGAAGCTTTCTTT.

The table lists this clone with a few counts. The CDR3 coding sequence is TGTGCCAGCAGCTTGGGTGACAGGTCGGGCGAGCAGTACTTC. Its translation: CASSLGDRSGEQYF. The chain joins TRBV5-4 to TRBJ2-5; possible D gene TRBD1, 6 bases. The J call could be wrong; TRBJ2-7 is a better fit for the DNA end. The length of the CDR3 is 14 residues. Germline-derived CDR1 and CDR2 are SGHNT and YYREEE (reference sequence).

This clone was counted a single time. This chain joins TRBV9 and TRBJ2-7; 8 bases fit TRBD1. The V and J ends lost 3 bases and 3 bases, in that order; junction bases with no gene match: 2. This CDR3 is built from 13 residues. CDR1 SGDLS and CDR2 YYNGEE come from the germline V gene. DNA of the CDR3: TGTGCCAGCAGCGCCGGGACAGGCTACGAGCAGTACTTC. It encodes CASSAGTGYEQYF.

V is TRBV2 and J is TRBJ1-5; unclear D gene. The CDR3 loop spans 14 amino acids. Trimming shortened V by 3 bases and J by 5 bases, and 11 bases separated the two germline ends. Per the germline V gene, CDR1 is SNHLY and CDR2 is FYNNEI. CDR3 sequence: CASSDPTLDQPQHF. For the CDR3, the DNA is TGTGCCAGCAGTGATCCGACATTGGATCAGCCCCAGCATTTT. The whole variable domain, filled in from reference TRBV2 and TRBJ1-5, reads EPEVTQTPSHQVTQMGQEVILRCVPISNHLYFYWYRQILGQKVEFLVSFYNNEISEKSEIFDDQFSVERPDGSNFTLKIRSTKLEDSAMYFCASSDPTLDQPQHFGDGTRLSIL.

The genes are TRBV7-9 and TRBJ2-5; D unclear. Trimming pared 2 bases from V and 1 base from J, leaving 8 bases between. The V gene's germline CDR1 is SEHNR and CDR2 FQNEAQ (reference sequence). This CDR3 has 14 amino acids. CDR3 in DNA: TGTGCCAGCAGCTTATCAGACACCCAAGAGACCCAGTACTTC. Translating it yields CASSLSDTQETQYF.

The chain recombines TRBV5-6 with TRBJ1-4, with no clear D. The germline gives CDR1 SGHDT, CDR2 YYEEEE. Deletions cut 3 bases from V and 3 bases from J, with 12 bases between. The CDR3 loop spans 15 amino acids. The CDR3 spells CASSSWVGANEKLFF. The CDR3 coding sequence is TGTGCCAGCAGCTCTTGGGTGGGAGCTAATGAAAAACTGTTTTTT.

This clone turned up a few times. This chain links TRBV12-5 with TRBJ2-3; a possible D gene is TRBD1 (6 bases). This CDR3 is 14 amino acids long. Germline V lookup: CDR1 LGHNT, CDR2 FRNRAP. V lost 6 bases to trimming and J lost 2 bases, with 12 bases between them. The CDR3 DNA is TGTGCTAGTGGGGCGGACAGCCTCACAGATACGCAGTATTTT. It specifies CASGADSLTDTQYF.

The chain links TRBV15 to TRBJ1-2, with a weak D call TRBD1 (5 bases). Germline CDR1 and CDR2: LNHNV and YYDKDF (reference sequence). The CDR3 is 17 amino acids. The ends were cut back, 0 bases at V and 2 bases at J, with 16 bases in the middle. CDR3 nucleotides: TGTGCCACCAGCAGAGATAGACCCCTGACAGCAAACTATGGCTACACCTTC. It is translated as CATSRDRPLTANYGYTF.

V is TRBV6-6 and J is TRBJ1-1, with TRBD1 as a possible D gene (5 bases). The V and J ends lost 7 bases and 6 bases respectively, with 15 bases between them. The CDR3 covers 13 residues. The V gene's germline CDR1 is MNHNY and CDR2 SVGAGI (reference sequence). The CDR3 DNA sequence: TGTGCCAGCAACCCTTATAAGGGGTCTGAAGCTTTCTTT. This encodes CASNPYKGSEAFF.

This chain links TRBV9 with TRBJ1-2; the D is unclear. Trimming took off 5 bases at V and 7 bases at J, with 12 bases between the two ends. Per germline, CDR1 SGDLS and CDR2 YYNGEE. This CDR3 is built from 12 residues. CDR3 DNA: TGTGCCAGCAGTGCCGTTTCGAGTGGCTACACCTTC. It translates to CASSAVSSGYTF.

The gene calls are TRBV9 and TRBJ1-6; D unclear. From germline, CDR1 is SGDLS and CDR2 YYNGEE. The V and J ends lost 0 bases and 10 bases respectively, with 5 bases between them. This CDR3 has 12 amino acids. The CDR3 nucleotides read TGTGCCAGCAGCGTAGGAGAGTCACCCCTCCACTTT. It is translated as CASSVGESPLHF.

This clone has only a few counts. This rearrangement joins TRBV4-2 to TRBJ1-6; no reliable D call. The V end was cut by 5 bases, the J end by 9 bases, with 8 bases between. The CDR3 totals 12 residues. Germline CDR1 LGHNA, CDR2 YNFKEQ. The CDR3 here is CASSAGGSPLHF. The CDR3, as DNA: TGTGCCAGCAGCGCAGGTGGTTCACCCCTCCACTTT.

The J gene is TRBJ2-7, the V gene TRBV27, with TRBD1 matching 11 bases. The J segment lost 3 bases and the V segment lost 4 bases, leaving 8 bases of the junction unmatched. This CDR3 has 16 residues. Germline V gives CDR1 MNHEY, CDR2 SMNVEV (reference sequence). The CDR3 region has the DNA TGTGCCAGCAGTTCCACCGCCGGGACAGGGGGCTACGAGCAGTACTTC. It specifies CASSSTAGTGGYEQYF.

V and J are TRBV11-2 and TRBJ1-1; D possibly corresponds to TRBD1 (5 bases). The CDR3 length is 12 residues. The V gene's germline CDR1 is SGHAT and CDR2 FQNNGV. V dropped 4 bases and J dropped 6 bases, with 9 bases sitting between them. The CDR3 DNA reads TGTGCCAGCAGCTCTACAGGCCCTGAAGCTTTCTTT. Translating it yields CASSSTGPEAFF.